These 10 T cell receptor beta chains were all obtained from the same sample, sequenced in a study of molecular identifiers for immune sequencing clone quantification. TCRdb itself ran the PCR reads through MiXCR, one entry per CDR3 protein. This table holds 350,000 or so distinct CDR3 sequences, about a fifth found once. Material for sequencing was naive CD8+ T cells from blood, with Jurkat cell RNA spiked in. Subset: FACS-sorted CD8+CD4-CCR7+CD45RA+ naive T cells. The source of these receptors is a human donor in good health. Some libraries in this study had Jurkat cell RNA spiked in.

This clonotype was observed a few times. V and J are TRBV4-3 and TRBJ1-2; maybe TRBD1 (6 bases). CDR3 length: 16 residues. Trimming pared 1 base from V and 7 bases from J, leaving 19 bases between. Germline V gives CDR1 LGHNA, CDR2 YSLEER. CDR3 region: CASSQGQGPASPGYTF. As DNA, the CDR3 is TGCGCCAGCAGCCAAGGGCAGGGGCCAGCATCCCCTGGCTACACCTTC.

This clonotype was counted at least ten times. CDR3 sequence (DNA): TGTGCCAGCACCACAGAGGGCAGCACTGAAGCTTTCTTT. Residues: CASTTEGSTEAFF. The chain combines TRBV3-1 with TRBJ1-1; no definite D call. This CDR3 is 13 amino acids long. Germline V CDR1 and CDR2: LGHDT, YNNKEL (reference sequence). Trimming removed 7 bases from V and 4 bases from J, with 13 bases in between.

A remark on this clonotype: Because the CDR3 is missing its conserved closing phenylalanine or tryptophan, this is likely a read error. The J gene is TRBJ2-5, the V gene TRBV7-9, with a tentative D call TRBD2 (5 bases). CDR1 is SEHNR, CDR2 FQNEAQ, per germline (reference sequence). The CDR3 is made up of 14 amino acids. Trimming pared 4 bases from V and 0 bases from J, leaving 9 bases between. The CDR3: CASSSQDYQETQYL. The DNA for the CDR3 is TGTGCCAGCAGCTCCCAGGACTACCAAGAGACCCAGTACCTC.

This clonotype has a count of ten or more. This chain connects TRBV11-2 to TRBJ2-3, with unresolved D. Trimming left V 7 bases short and J 13 bases short, with 15 bases between. Germline-derived CDR1 and CDR2 are SGHAT and FQNNGV. CDR3 size: 11 residues. CDR3 residues: CASTSPPKEYF. As DNA, the CDR3 is TGTGCCAGCACCTCGCCCCCGAAAGAGTATTTT.

This chain connects TRBV27 to TRBJ1-5; unclear D gene. Germline V gene sequence: CDR1 MNHEY, CDR2 SMNVEV (reference sequence). CDR3 length: 13 amino acids. Trimming took off 6 bases at V and 7 bases at J, with 13 bases between the two ends. CDR3 nucleotide sequence: TGTGCCAGCAGCCCCGTTATAGGGCAGCCCCAGCATTTT. Translated, it gives CASSPVIGQPQHF.

Details on this clonotype: It may be a read error: a sequence one base away is much more abundant. The chain employs TRBV6-5 and TRBJ2-1, with D uncertain. Trimming stripped 2 bases from V and 4 bases from J, with 15 bases between. Germline V gene data show CDR1 as MNHEY and CDR2 as SVGAGI. The CDR3 spans 16 residues. This CDR3 is CASSYGGMTDYNEQFF. Here the CDR3 DNA reads TGTGCCAGCAGTTACGGTGGGATGACCGATTACAATGAGCAGTTCTTC.

This chain joins TRBV20-1 and TRBJ2-7; 7 bases align to TRBD2. J gave up 1 base and V 4 bases, and 4 bases lay outside the gene matches. The CDR3 consists of 13 residues. Germline CDR1 DFQATT, CDR2 SNEGSKA (reference sequence). For the CDR3, the DNA is TGCAGTGCTACTCTAGCGGCTTCCTACGAGCAGTACTTC. It encodes CSATLAASYEQYF.

Comments on this clonotype: The CDR3 carries no conserved terminal phenylalanine or tryptophan, so it likely arises from a read error. The chain links TRBV19 to TRBJ1-1; TRBD1 might be the D (5 bases). V lost 5 bases and J lost 1, with 11 bases in between. CDR1 LNHDA and CDR2 SQIVND come from the germline V gene (reference sequence). The CDR3 spans 14 residues. CDR3 region: CASSPQGPNTEAFS. The CDR3 bases are TGTGCCAGTAGTCCCCAGGGACCGAACACTGAAGCTTTCTCT.

Worth noting for this clonotype: This may be a read error: a much more frequent sequence differs by one nucleotide. The V gene is TRBV27, the J gene TRBJ1-2, with D maybe TRBD1 (5 bases). The CDR3 loop spans 13 amino acids. Per the germline V gene, CDR1 is MNHEY and CDR2 is SMNVEV (reference sequence). CDR3 DNA sequence: TGTGCCGGCAGTTTCGGCAGGGACTATGGCTACACCTTC. This encodes CAGSFGRDYGYTF.

Comments on this clonotype: This may be a read error: a much more frequent sequence differs by one nucleotide. The CDR3 DNA is TGTGCCGGCAGCTTGAGGGGGGGGACAGGGAGCCATTTGAACACTGAAGCTTTCTTT. Its translation: CAGSLRGGTGSHLNTEAFF. The J gene is TRBJ1-1, the V gene TRBV7-8; 9 bases fit TRBD1. The CDR3 totals 19 residues. Per germline, CDR1 SGHVS and CDR2 FQNEAQ.